Described below is a single TCR beta chain sequence and its context. The CDR3 is 12 amino acids. Germline values: CDR1 GTSNPN, CDR2 SVGIG (reference sequence). V was pared by 5 bases and J by 3 bases, with 11 bases between. The input for sorted-subset replicate PCRs was approximately 200 ng DNA, tens of thousands of T cell genomes. Libraries were prepared by immunoSEQ multiplex PCR; TCRdb keeps only in-frame clonotypes and omits some of them. The repertoire holds about 1 million clones, with 65% to 80% as singletons. This sample is drawn from a study of shared clonotypes between healthy human individuals. Splitting of CD4+ cells produced CD45RA+ naive and CD45RA-negative memory subsets.

The specimen was memory CD4+ T cells sorted from blood. Documented subset: CD45RA-negative fraction. The sequence was collected from a man younger than 35 in good health. The chain recombines TRBV30 with TRBJ2-7; possibly TRBD1 for D (5 bases). The chain's CDR3 is CAWGPGNYEQYF. The CDR3 DNA follows: TGTGCCTGGGGGCCAGGGAACTACGAGCAGTACTTC.